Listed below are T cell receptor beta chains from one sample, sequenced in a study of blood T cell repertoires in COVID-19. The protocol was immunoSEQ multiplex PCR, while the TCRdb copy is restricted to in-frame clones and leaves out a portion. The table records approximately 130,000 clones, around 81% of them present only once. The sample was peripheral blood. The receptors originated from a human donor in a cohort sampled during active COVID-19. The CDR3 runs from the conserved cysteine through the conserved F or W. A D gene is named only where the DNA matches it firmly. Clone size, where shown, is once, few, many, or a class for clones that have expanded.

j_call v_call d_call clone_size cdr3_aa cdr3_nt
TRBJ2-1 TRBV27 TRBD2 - CASSSGGPVNEQFF TGTGCCAGCAGTTCGGGGGGGCCGGTGAATGAGCAGTTCTTC
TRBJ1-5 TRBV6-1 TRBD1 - CASSDGSVGGGNQPQHF TGTGCCAGCAGTGACGGGTCGGTAGGGGGCGGCAATCAGCCCCAGCATTTT
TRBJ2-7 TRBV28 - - CASRRGGQGEQYF TGTGCCAGCCGGAGGGGGGGGCAGGGCGAGCAGTACTTC
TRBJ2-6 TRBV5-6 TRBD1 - CASQKPRTGYSSGANVLTF TGTGCCAGCCAAAAACCCCGGACAGGGTACTCCTCAGGGGCCAACGTCCTGACTTTC
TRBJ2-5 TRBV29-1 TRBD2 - CSVRLAGGKTQYF TGCAGCGTTAGACTAGCGGGGGGGAAGACCCAGTACTTC
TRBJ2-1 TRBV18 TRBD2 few CASSPIVLAGAYGNEQFF TGTGCCAGCTCACCAATAGTCCTAGCGGGGGCCTATGGGAATGAGCAGTTCTTC
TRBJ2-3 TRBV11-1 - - CASSLRRGLSTDTQYF TGTGCCAGCAGCTTACGCAGGGGCTTAAGCACAGATACGCAGTATTTT
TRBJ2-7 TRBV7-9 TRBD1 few CASSSGQGPYEQYF TGTGCCAGCAGCTCCGGACAGGGGCCCTACGAGCAGTACTTC
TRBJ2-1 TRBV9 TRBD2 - CASSDGLAGASSYNEQFF TGTGCCAGCAGCGATGGACTAGCGGGGGCCTCCTCCTACAATGAGCAGTTCTTC
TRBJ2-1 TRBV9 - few CASSPRGGANNEQFF TGTGCCAGCAGCCCCCGGGGCGGGGCAAACAATGAGCAGTTCTTC
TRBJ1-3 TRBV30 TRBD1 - CAWSTTGRHTIYF TGTGCCTGGAGTACGACAGGGCGGCACACCATATATTTT
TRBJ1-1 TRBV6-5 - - CASTSTGMNTEAFF TGTGCCAGCACCTCCACAGGGATGAACACTGAAGCTTTCTTT
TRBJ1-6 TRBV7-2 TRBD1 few CASSSRQGAYNSPLHF TGTGCCAGCAGCTCGAGACAGGGGGCCTATAATTCACCCCTCCACTTT
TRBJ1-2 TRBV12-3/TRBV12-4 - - CASNLDSGYTF TGTGCCAGCAACCTGGACAGTGGCTACACCTTC
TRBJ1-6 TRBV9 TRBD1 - CASSAGQRRSPLHF TGTGCCAGCAGCGCGGGACAGCGCCGTTCACCCCTCCACTTT
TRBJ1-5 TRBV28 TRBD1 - CASSSRQGNQPQHF TGTGCCAGCAGTTCTCGACAGGGAAATCAGCCCCAGCATTTT
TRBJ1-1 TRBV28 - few CASSPTENTEAFF TGTGCCAGCAGTCCTACAGAGAACACTGAAGCTTTCTTT
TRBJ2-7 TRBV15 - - CATSRDQGRPEQYF TGTGCCACCAGCAGAGATCAGGGGCGGCCCGAGCAGTACTTC
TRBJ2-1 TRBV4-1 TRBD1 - CASSQEGRGFYEQFF TGCGCCAGCAGCCAAGAAGGCAGGGGGTTCTATGAGCAGTTCTTC
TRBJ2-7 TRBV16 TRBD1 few CASSRPTGVEQYF TGTGCCAGCAGCCGACCGACAGGGGTCGAGCAGTACTTC
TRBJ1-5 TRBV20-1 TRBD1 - CSASSRTGNQPQHF TGCAGTGCTAGTTCGCGGACAGGGAATCAGCCCCAGCATTTT
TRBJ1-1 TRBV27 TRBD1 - CASLQTGLMNTEAFF TGTGCCAGCCTACAGACAGGGCTCATGAACACTGAAGCTTTCTTT